This T cell receptor (beta chain) was captured in a study of T cell clonotyping in hematopoietic cell transplantation. Study results and caveats: Few recipient clonotypes overlapped donors; over 95% were de novo at given depth. Recipient TCR diversity dropped after transplant; expanded clonotypes rose from day 30 to 180. CD4 and CD8 repertoire contributions could not be separated without sorting. Broader posttransplant TCR repertoire diversity was predicted by graft donor and pretransplant recipient Inverse Simpson Index values.

A note on this clone: Its cognate antigen is unknown.

Method: immunoSEQ multiplex PCR; TCRdb's copy keeps in-frame clones and lacks some. This sample yields over 25,000 clones, of which 90% to 97% are seen a single time; approximately 1.3% belongs to the top ten. Trimming took 0 bases from V and 0 from J, leaving 7 bases between them. The length of the CDR3 is 15 residues. Looked up from germline, CDR1 is SGHDT and CDR2 is YYEEEE. This chain uses TRBV5-6 with TRBJ1-5; D gene ambiguous. The specimen sequenced was peripheral blood mononuclear cells. The source is a man aged 45-60 years in good health. Some clones in this sample may be carry-over from other donors' samples. CDR3 residues: CASSLAGFSNQPQHF. Here the CDR3 DNA reads TGTGCCAGCAGCTTGGCCGGATTTAGCAATCAGCCCCAGCATTTT. The full variable domain, with the rest looked up from reference TRBV5-6 and TRBJ1-5, is DAGVTQSPTHLIKTRGQQVTLRCSPKSGHDTVSWYQQALGQGPQFIFQYYEEEERQRGNFPDRFSGHQFPNYSSELNVNALLLGDSALYLCASSLAGFSNQPQHFGDGTRLSIL.